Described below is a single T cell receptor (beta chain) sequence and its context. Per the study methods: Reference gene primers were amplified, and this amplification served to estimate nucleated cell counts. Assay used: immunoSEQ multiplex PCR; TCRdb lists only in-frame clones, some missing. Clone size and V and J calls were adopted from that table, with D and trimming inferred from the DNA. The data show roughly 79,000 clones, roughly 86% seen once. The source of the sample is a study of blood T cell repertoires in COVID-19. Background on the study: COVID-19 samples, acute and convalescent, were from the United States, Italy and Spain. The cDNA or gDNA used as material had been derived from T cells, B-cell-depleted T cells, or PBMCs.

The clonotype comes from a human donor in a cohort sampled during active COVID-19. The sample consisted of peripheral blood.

CDR3 coding DNA: TGTGCCACCAGATTGGGAGGCAATGAAAAACTGTTTTTT. Translated: CATRLGGNEKLFF. J is TRBJ1-4 and V is TRBV12-3 or TRBV12-4; D is uncertain. Trimming took off 10 bases at V and 5 bases at J, with 14 bases between the two ends. CDR3 length: 13 amino acids.